The subject of this entry is one T cell receptor beta chain. The CDR3 has 15 residues. V dropped 6 bases and J dropped 8; count of bases not matched to a gene: 15. The V gene's germline CDR1 is SGHRS and CDR2 YFSETQ. Per the original methods: Estimation of nucleated cell counts relied on the amplification of reference gene primers. The assay was immunoSEQ multiplex PCR, and TCRdb's table has in-frame clones only and misses some. The V and J calls and clone size are taken from that table; D and trimming were inferred from the DNA. The sample yields 150,000 to 200,000 clones, around 90% seen once. The sample is drawn from a study of blood T cell repertoires in COVID-19. Study information: Samples came from the United States, Italy and Spain, spanning acute and convalescent COVID-19. PBMCs, B-cell-depleted T cells, or T cells provided the cDNA or gDNA that made up the material.

Sequencing was carried out using peripheral blood. This sequence originates from a man in his forties or fifties with acute or convalescent COVID-19. The rearrangement uses TRBV5-1 and TRBJ1-2; 8 nucleotides match TRBD1. The CDR3: CASTLEGPGGGGYTF. DNA for the CDR3: TGCGCCAGCACCTTAGAGGGTCCAGGGGGCGGCGGCTACACCTTC.